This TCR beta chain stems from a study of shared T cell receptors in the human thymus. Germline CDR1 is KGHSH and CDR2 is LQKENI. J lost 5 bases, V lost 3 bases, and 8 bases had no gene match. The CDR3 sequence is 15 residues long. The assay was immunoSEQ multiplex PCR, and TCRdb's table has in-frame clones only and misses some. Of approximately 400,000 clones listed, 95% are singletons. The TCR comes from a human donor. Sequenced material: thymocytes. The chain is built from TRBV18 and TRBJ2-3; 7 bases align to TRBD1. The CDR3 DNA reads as TGTGCCAGCTCACCTGGGACAGTCGGAAGAGATACGCAGTATTTT. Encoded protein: CASSPGTVGRDTQYF.